The 20 T cell receptor beta chains listed next were all sequenced from one sample in a study of CD8+ T cells in alopecia areata. cDNA reverse transcribed from extracted RNA served as the sequencing template. Sequencing was performed with immunoSEQ multiplex PCR; in TCRdb, only in-frame clones are kept and a portion is missing. The sample shows about 160,000 clones, more than 45% of them seen only once. The sample consisted of CD4+ T cells sorted from blood. The receptors shown here come from a human donor with alopecia areata.

The chain joins TRBV19 to TRBJ2-1, with 7 bases lining up with TRBD2. This CDR3 is 13 amino acids long. The junction had 3 bases not matched to a gene; V was cut back by 10 bases and J by 0 bases. CDR1 is LNHDA, CDR2 SQIVND, per germline (reference sequence). CDR3 amino acids: CATLASSYNEQFF. In DNA, the CDR3 is TGTGCCACACTAGCGTCCTCCTACAATGAGCAGTTCTTC.

The chain recombines TRBV5-1 with TRBJ2-1; TRBD1 matches at 9 bases. Trimming cost V 2 bases and J 5 bases; bases outside gene matches: 5. CDR3 size: 15 residues. CDR1 SGHRS and CDR2 YFSETQ come from the germline V gene. As DNA, the CDR3 is TGCGCCAGCAGCTTACTGGGACAGGGCGACAATGAGCAGTTCTTC. It specifies CASSLLGQGDNEQFF.

In DNA, the CDR3 is TGCGCCAGCAGCTTGATCACCCTAGCGGGAGGGTACAATGAGCAGTTCTTC. Residues: CASSLITLAGGYNEQFF. The V gene is TRBV5-1, the J gene TRBJ2-1, with TRBD2 matching over 12 bases. The trim removed 1 base at V and 4 bases at J, leaving 6 bases unmatched. This CDR3 has 17 amino acids. CDR1 is SGHRS, CDR2 YFSETQ, per germline.

The rearrangement joins TRBV29-1 to TRBJ2-1, with 8 nucleotides matching TRBD2. Germline V gene lookup returns CDR1 SQVTM and CDR2 ANQGSEA. V shed 5 bases, J shed 2 bases, and the junction held 2 bases outside the gene matches. There are 13 residues in the CDR3. The CDR3 nucleotides read TGCAGCGTTCGGACTAGCACCTACAATGAGCAGTTCTTC. It codes for CSVRTSTYNEQFF.

The chain combines TRBV5-1 with TRBJ2-7; D possibly corresponds to TRBD2 (6 bases). This CDR3 contains 14 residues. In germline, CDR1 is SGHRS, CDR2 YFSETQ. V was clipped by 2 bases and J by 2 bases, with 11 bases between them. CDR3 sequence (DNA): TGCGCCAGCAGCTTATCGGGAGAACCCTACGAGCAGTACTTC. It specifies CASSLSGEPYEQYF.

The CDR3 reads CASSLTGLADTDTQYF. The CDR3 DNA sequence: TGTGCCAGCAGTTTAACGGGACTAGCGGACACAGATACGCAGTATTTT. The V call is TRBV28, the J call TRBJ2-3, with 11 bases identical to TRBD2. Germline trimming cut 2 bases from V and 2 bases from J; bases unmatched to any gene: 3. The CDR3 runs 16 residues. CDR1 and CDR2 from the germline V gene are MDHEN and SYDVKM.

CDR3 in DNA: TGCGCCAGCAGCTTGGCCTCGGGGATTCCAGATACGCAGTATTTT. Its protein product is CASSLASGIPDTQYF. The gene calls are TRBV5-1 and TRBJ2-3, with a tentative D call TRBD2 (5 bases). The CDR3 totals 15 residues. Trimming left V 0 bases short and J 4 bases short, with 12 bases between. Germline CDR1 SGHRS, CDR2 YFSETQ.

The chain joins TRBV30 to TRBJ2-2; D ambiguous. This CDR3 region has 16 residues. V lost 0 bases, J lost 1 base, and 12 bases lay in between. CDR1 is GTSNPN and CDR2 is SVGIG in the germline V gene (reference sequence). CDR3 region: CAWSVREGWNTGELFF. Written as DNA, the CDR3 is TGTGCCTGGAGTGTACGTGAAGGGTGGAACACCGGGGAGCTGTTTTTT.

This clone occurred a few times. J is TRBJ1-1 and V is TRBV28; D gene uncertain. Germline V lookup: CDR1 MDHEN, CDR2 SYDVKM. The length of the CDR3 is 11 residues. Trimming cost V 8 bases and J 6 bases, with 10 bases left between them. CDR3 in DNA: TGTGCCAGCGCCTCGACGGCTGAAGCTTTCTTT. Its protein product is CASASTAEAFF.

The chain recombines TRBV5-1 with TRBJ2-1, with 8 nucleotides matching TRBD1. After removal of 2 bases from V and 6 bases from J, the junction contained 4 bases not matched to a gene. Germline V lookup: CDR1 SGHRS, CDR2 YFSETQ. The CDR3 length is 14 residues. The CDR3 protein is CASSFTGGRNEQFF. CDR3 nucleotide sequence: TGCGCCAGCAGCTTTACAGGGGGTCGCAATGAGCAGTTCTTC.

This clone was counted between two and nine times. This chain links TRBV29-1 with TRBJ2-3; the D gene is possibly TRBD2 (5 bases). This CDR3 region has 12 residues. V lost 4 bases and J 7 bases, leaving 12 bases between the germline ends. Germline lookup yields CDR1 SQVTM and CDR2 ANQGSEA. CDR3 coding DNA: TGCAGCGTTGTGTTGCCTAGCCATACGCAGTATTTT. The encoded protein is CSVVLPSHTQYF.

This clone was seen a few times. The V call is TRBV29-1, the J call TRBJ2-3; the D gene is possibly TRBD1 (7 bases). Germline CDR1 is SQVTM and CDR2 is ANQGSEA. Trimming pared 5 bases from V and 1 base from J, leaving 16 bases between. The CDR3 loop spans 15 amino acids. CDR3 bases: TGCAGCGTTCGTGGTCAGGGGGAGGGCACAGATACGCAGTATTTT. It specifies CSVRGQGEGTDTQYF.

This chain links TRBV9 with TRBJ2-3, with 7 nucleotides matching TRBD2. Germline V gene data show CDR1 as SGDLS and CDR2 as YYNGEE. The CDR3 extends over 15 amino acids. J was trimmed by 4 bases and V by 2 bases; bases with no gene match: 7. CDR3 nucleotide sequence: TGTGCCAGCAGCGTCGGCGGGAGCTTACCAGATACGCAGTATTTT. It is translated as CASSVGGSLPDTQYF.

This clone was seen only a few times. The CDR3 loop is CASSFLSDTQYF. DNA for the CDR3: TGCGCCAGCAGCTTCCTCTCAGATACGCAGTATTTT. The chain uses TRBV5-1 and TRBJ2-3; no reliable D call. This CDR3 has 12 amino acids. From germline, CDR1 is SGHRS and CDR2 YFSETQ. V shed 2 bases and J shed 4 bases, with 5 bases lying between them.

The CDR3 sequence is CASSTRTEGYTF. The CDR3 DNA reads as TGTGCCAGCAGCACGCGGACTGAGGGCTACACCTTC. This chain uses TRBV9 with TRBJ1-2; D not certain. The CDR3 spans 12 residues. CDR1 and CDR2 (germline): SGDLS, YYNGEE. With 4 bases removed from V and 8 bases from J, the gap between germline ends came to 12 bases.

The chain is built from TRBV6-5 and TRBJ1-1, with D unresolved. This CDR3 comprises 13 residues. The germline V and J ends were trimmed by 5 bases and 8 bases, with 15 bases remaining between them. Germline values: CDR1 MNHEY, CDR2 SVGAGI. The CDR3 spells CASSANPRREAFF. The CDR3 coding sequence is TGTGCCAGCAGTGCGAATCCTCGTCGGGAAGCTTTCTTT.

There are a few counts of this clone. This sequence joins TRBV29-1 and TRBJ2-5; D is unclear. Trimming removed 7 bases at V and 1 base at J, with 13 bases between. CDR3 length: 13 residues. Germline V gene lookup returns CDR1 SQVTM and CDR2 ANQGSEA. Written as DNA, the CDR3 is TGCAGCGCTTTGACGGACGGCCAAGAGACCCAGTACTTC. It specifies CSALTDGQETQYF. Full variable domain (remainder filled in from reference TRBV29-1 and TRBJ2-5): SAVISQKPSRDICQRGTSLTIQCQVDSQVTMMFWYRQQPGQSLTLIATANQGSEATYESGFVIDKFPISRPNLTFSTLTVSNMSPEDSSIYLCSALTDGQETQYFGPGTRLLVL.

The V call is TRBV29-1, the J call TRBJ2-2; D is possibly TRBD2 (6 bases). The CDR3 is made up of 14 amino acids. Germline CDR1 and CDR2: SQVTM and ANQGSEA. V was clipped by 5 bases and J by 6 bases, with 16 bases between them. The CDR3 DNA follows: TGCAGCGTTAAGTTGGGAGGTTTGTCCGGGGAGCTGTTTTTT. As protein: CSVKLGGLSGELFF.

This clone showed up just a few times. This sequence joins TRBV9 and TRBJ2-6, with 7 bases aligning to TRBD1. The CDR3 loop spans 18 amino acids. J lost 2 bases, V lost 0 bases, and 8 bases had no gene match. Germline-derived CDR1 and CDR2 are SGDLS and YYNGEE. CDR3 in DNA: TGTGCCAGCAGCGTAGGGGGACAGATGCTTACTGGGGCCAACGTCCTGACTTTC. Protein sequence: CASSVGGQMLTGANVLTF.

This clone turned up a few times. The chain is built from TRBV9 and TRBJ2-7; the D is unclear. In germline, CDR1 is SGDLS, CDR2 YYNGEE. The V and J ends lost 1 base and 7 bases respectively, with 12 bases between them. This CDR3 has 13 residues. Written as DNA, the CDR3 is TGTGCCAGCAGCGTATCCCTTTCGGAGGAGCAGTACTTC. Residues: CASSVSLSEEQYF.